This record looks at one T cell receptor beta chain sequence and its context. The target of this receptor is not known. Base qualities are missing; no much larger clone stands one base away. Whole blood was collected in K2EDTA tubes by collaborating institutions according to the institutions' own protocols. For TCRbeta analysis, collaborators shipped samples as frozen whole blood, isolated PBMCs, or DNA extracted from either of those sample types. These data belong to a study of blood T cell repertoires in COVID-19 (dated by TCRdb to 2018 to 2021). Broadly, across the study: Samples covering the acute and convalescent phases of COVID-19 were provided by collaborators in the United States, Italy and Spain. The prospective study material was composed of cDNA or gDNA derived from T cells, B-cell-depleted T cells, or PBMCs. Deeply sampled blood TCRbeta repertoires from subjects exposed to, actively infected with, or recovered from COVID-19 were included in the dataset. The repertoires were made available in a free public database intended to serve as a resource for research on the immune response to SARS-CoV-2. The samples were drawn from two sources: the first 160 participants of the ongoing ImmuneRACE study, and some 1,300 subjects contributed by 6 global collaborators. Nearly every sample came with metadata listing a de-identified subject ID, COVID-19 status, age in years and sex. Where available, HLA class I and class II types were taken from metadata supplied by the sample provider and were not determined by assay-based typing. The full study reports these points: The amount of clinical and demographic metadata varied by source and participant and was provided uncurated.

TCRbeta CDR3 regions were amplified from genomic DNA by means of the immunoSEQ Assay, a bias-controlled multiplex PCR. The paper's data handling went like this. Within the assay, amplification of reference gene primers was used to estimate how many nucleated cells each sample contained. Sequence reads were collapsed and filtered to measure the absolute abundance of every unique TCRbeta CDR3 rearrangement. For each sample, productive Simpson clonality was calculated as the square root of Simpson's diversity index across productive rearrangements. Held by TCRdb, this immuneACCESS table contains in-frame sequences only and omits some clones. Under half of the omission traces to an unresolved V gene where checked; the cause of the rest is unknown. That table furnishes V, J and clone size, whereas the DNA furnished D and trimming. This sample gives 100,000 to 150,000 clones in total; around nine tenths of them show up just once. The ten largest clones add up to about 7.3% of the sample.

The germline V gene specifies SGHDN as CDR1 and FVKESK as CDR2. The junction shows trimming of 0 bases on V and 5 bases on J, plus 13 bases between the germline ends. The CDR3 runs 15 amino acids, cysteine and phenylalanine included. The read is trimmed to its CDR3 DNA, 45 bases read in frame from base 1. Sequenced material: peripheral blood. The clonotype comes from a man aged 45-65 years with acute or convalescent COVID-19. The rearranged chain carries TRBV14 and TRBJ2-5; a tentative D match to TRBD2 spans 6 bases. The nucleotides are TGTGCCAGCAGCCAAGATCTGGCAGGGAGGGAGACCCAGTACTTC. Its coded protein is CASSQDLAGRETQYF.